This T cell receptor (beta chain) was observed in a study of blood T cell repertoires in COVID-19. The V gene end was trimmed by 2 bases and the J gene end by 0 bases; junction bases not matched to a gene: 6. This CDR3 comprises 16 residues. Germline CDR1 and CDR2: KGHSH and LQKENI. Using immunoSEQ multiplex PCR, the repertoire was profiled, and TCRdb retains in-frame clones only, with some absent. The sample yields 45,000 to 50,000 clones, around 85% seen once. The clonotype comes from a woman aged 55-69 years with acute or convalescent COVID-19. This chain links TRBV18 with TRBJ1-2, with 7 positions matching TRBD1. Specimen: peripheral blood. The CDR3 here is CASSPRGQESNYGYTF. In nucleotides, the CDR3 is TGTGCCAGCTCACCAAGAGGACAGGAGTCTAACTATGGCTACACCTTC.